The clone carrying this T cell receptor (beta chain) was seen a handful of times. What it recognizes is unknown. This sample was taken from a study of T-cell memory formation after mild COVID-19. 5'RACE with constant-segment primers yielded barcoded, UMI-tagged TCR alpha and TCR beta cDNA libraries. From the 5' RACE reads, TCRdb called clonotypes with MiXCR, one entry per CDR3 protein. This sample carries about 560,000 distinct CDR3 sequences, approximately 15% of them seen once, and the ten largest clones take 8.1%. This CDR3 contains 15 residues. Germline CDR1 reads SGDLS; CDR2 reads YYNGEE. V was pared by 3 bases and J by 3 bases, with 8 bases of the junction left unmatched. The study's findings and limits: Day 15 to 85 contracting clones showed balanced CD4/CD8; day 15 to 37 expanders favored CD4+. CM and EM subsets held most contracting CD4+ clones; EMRA held CD8+ ones.

This TCR was recovered from an adult woman who had mild COVID-19 (a few samples of this study predate the infection). Cell type and time point are not known. The sequenced material came from PBMCs or a T cell subset sorted from them (not recorded which). The J gene is TRBJ1-1, the V gene TRBV9; TRBD1 matches at 7 bases. CDR3 region: CASSARQGLDTEAFF. The CDR3 region has the DNA TGTGCCAGCAGCGCTAGACAGGGATTGGACACTGAAGCTTTCTTT.